This TCR beta chain stems from a study of breast tumors, draining lymph nodes, adjacent tissues (dated by TCRdb to between 2015 and 2016). Turning to the overall study: Breast cancer patients provided tumor, adjacent nontumor tissue and axillary lymph nodes, and the study compared the TCR beta repertoires across these three sources. In human breast cancer, the study set out to evaluate how tumor, surrounding tissue and draining lymph node repertoires relate to one another and whether T cells may move between these sites.

TCRdb names Illumina HiSeq 2000 as the instrument used. Multiplex PCR amplification was used to build the TCR beta chain libraries. High-throughput sequencing was used to analyze the amplified TCR beta chain products. Starting from the raw public reads, TCRdb applied fastp trimming at Q25, assembled clones with MiXCR and retained in-frame beta chains. Entries that share a CDR3 protein sequence are merged under the most common genes and DNA. The sample table contains about 270,000 distinct CDR3 sequences; only one count was recorded for 30% of them. 0.85% to 1.3% of the sample is taken by the ten largest. The axillary draining lymph nodes of breast cancer patients were the source of the lymph node samples. On the study overall, not on this receptor specifically: Tumors showed preferential V and J gene usage, and their T-cell repertoire diversity fell below that of lymph nodes yet above that of nontumor tissue. Tumor and nontumor tissue repertoires were found to be significantly more similar in luminal-like than in basal-like breast cancer. Rather than being directly demonstrated, the conclusion that tumor T cells originate in lymph nodes was presented as consistent with a hypothesis. The data were judged consistent with most tumor T cells deriving from the lymph node and then expanding within tumor tissue.

This clonotype has at least ten counts. It has no known antigen specificity. No base quality values were provided; no much bigger clone lies one nucleotide off. Reading from cysteine to phenylalanine, the CDR3 counts 13 amino acids. Only CDR3 DNA remains: 39 bases, in frame from the first base. From a lookup of the germline V gene, CDR1 and CDR2 are KGHDR and SFDVKD. V loses 10 bases at its end and J loses 6 bases; junction bases beyond the gene matches: 8. This TCR came from a female donor with breast cancer. Some clones in this sample may be carry-over from other donors' samples. Sequencing used axillary lymph node tissue. The V and J segments used are TRBV24-1 and TRBJ2-1; TRBD1 aligns with 7 central bases. The encoded CDR3 is CATEDRVGNEQFF. The nucleotides are TGTGCCACAGAAGACAGGGTGGGCAATGAGCAGTTCTTC.